The clone carrying this TCR beta chain was detected a few times. Its antigen is as yet unknown. Building the TCR beta libraries relied on iRepertoire HTBI primers, and CDR3 regions underwent Arm-PCR. TCRdb analysed the multiplex PCR reads with MiXCR anew, one entry per CDR3 protein. Here the sample spans around 400,000 distinct CDR3 sequences, 23% being singletons. Stated time point: persistent/refractory GD, antithyroid drugs over 5 years with positive TRAb. From PBMCs, RNA was extracted and then used to make the TCR library. The data originate from a study of regulatory T cells in long-lasting Graves disease. Whole-study findings and limits: TRBV28, TRBJ1-2 and TRBJ2-5 were favored in persistent disease. What was studied was peripheral blood only, and not thyroid tissue.

The CDR3 spans 16 residues. The V gene's germline CDR1 is MDHEN and CDR2 SYDVKM. J lost 1 base, V lost 3 bases, and 5 bases had no gene match. V is TRBV28 and J is TRBJ1-2; 10 bases match TRBD1. Material: peripheral blood mononuclear cells (PBMCs), obtained when the disease was refractory, from a patient treated with antithyroid drugs. The source of this sequence is a female donor with Graves disease. CDR3 DNA: TGTGCCAGCAGTTTGGGGACAGGGGCCGATAACTATGGCTACACCTTC. Translated, it gives CASSLGTGADNYGYTF.